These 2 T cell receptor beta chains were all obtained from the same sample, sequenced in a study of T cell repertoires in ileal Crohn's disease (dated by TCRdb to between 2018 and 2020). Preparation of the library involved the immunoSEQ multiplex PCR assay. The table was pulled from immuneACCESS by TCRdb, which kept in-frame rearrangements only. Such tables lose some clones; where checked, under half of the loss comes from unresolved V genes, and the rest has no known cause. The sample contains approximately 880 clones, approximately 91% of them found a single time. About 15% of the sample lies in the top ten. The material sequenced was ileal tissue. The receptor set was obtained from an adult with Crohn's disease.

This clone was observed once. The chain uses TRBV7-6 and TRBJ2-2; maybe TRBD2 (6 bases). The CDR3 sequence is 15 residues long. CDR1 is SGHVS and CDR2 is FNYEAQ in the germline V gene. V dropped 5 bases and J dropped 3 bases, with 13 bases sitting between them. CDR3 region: CASSGRGSHTGELFF. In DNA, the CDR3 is TGTGCCAGCAGCGGCCGGGGGTCGCACACCGGGGAGCTGTTTTTT.

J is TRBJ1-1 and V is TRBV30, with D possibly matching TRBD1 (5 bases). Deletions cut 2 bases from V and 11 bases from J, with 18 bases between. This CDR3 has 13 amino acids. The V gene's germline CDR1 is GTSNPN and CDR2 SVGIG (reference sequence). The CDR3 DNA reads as TGTGCCTGGAGTACTCTCGGGGGAGGAAAGGCTTTCTTT. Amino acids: CAWSTLGGGKAFF.